The 20 T cell receptor beta chains presented below share a single source sample, sequenced in a study of blood T cell repertoires in COVID-19. Here immunoSEQ multiplex PCR was the method, and the copy in TCRdb shows in-frame clones only, minus some. This table holds hundreds of thousands of clones, approximately 80% found once. The sequenced sample consisted of peripheral blood. The receptors originated from a man between 40 and 49 years old with acute or convalescent COVID-19.

This clone appeared once. The sample holds other DNA sequences that translate to the same CDR3. This chain uses TRBV7-6 with TRBJ2-7, with D unresolved. Between the trimmed V and J ends, which lost 4 bases and 2 bases, there was a span of 9 bases. The V gene's germline CDR1 is SGHVS and CDR2 FNYEAQ. The CDR3 spans 13 residues. CDR3: CASSSRTAYEQYF. The CDR3 DNA reads TGTGCCAGCAGCTCAAGAACTGCCTACGAGCAGTACTTC.

CDR3 in DNA: TGTGCCAGCAGCCAGACAGTGAACACTGAAGCTTTCTTT. Protein: CASSQTVNTEAFF. V usage is TRBV16 and J usage is TRBJ1-1; D is possibly TRBD1 (5 bases). The V end lost 3 bases, the J end lost 0 bases, and 5 bases lay between the germline ends. In germline, CDR1 is KGHSY, CDR2 FQNENV. This CDR3 is 13 amino acids long.

The chain employs TRBV2 and TRBJ2-2, with 9 bases identical to TRBD1. V shed 6 bases, J shed 4 bases, and the junction held 3 bases outside the gene matches. The CDR3 loop spans 14 amino acids. From germline, CDR1 is SNHLY and CDR2 FYNNEI. CDR3 loop: CASSPDRGTGELFF. The DNA of the CDR3 is TGTGCCAGCAGCCCGGACAGGGGCACCGGGGAGCTGTTTTTT. Full variable domain (rest looked up from reference TRBV2 and TRBJ2-2): EPEVTQTPSHQVTQMGQEVILRCVPISNHLYFYWYRQILGQKVEFLVSFYNNEISEKSEIFDDQFSVERPDGSNFTLKIRSTKLEDSAMYFCASSPDRGTGELFFGEGSRLTVL.

The gene calls are TRBV27 and TRBJ2-7, with D possibly matching TRBD1 (6 bases). CDR3 length: 15 amino acids. Germline lookup yields CDR1 MNHEY and CDR2 SMNVEV (reference sequence). Trimming took off 5 bases at V and 2 bases at J, with 16 bases between the two ends. CDR3: CASSVNRDRTYEQYF. CDR3 nucleotide sequence: TGTGCCAGCAGTGTCAACAGGGATAGGACCTACGAGCAGTACTTC.

This clone appeared a few times. The chain employs TRBV7-2 and TRBJ1-1, with 10 bases aligning to TRBD1. Germline V gene lookup returns CDR1 SGHTA and CDR2 FQGNSA. This CDR3 comprises 13 residues. With 3 bases clipped from V and 6 bases from J, the junction kept 1 base outside the gene matches. This chain's CDR3 is CASSFGQGAEAFF. The CDR3 DNA is TGTGCCAGCAGCTTCGGACAGGGGGCTGAAGCTTTCTTT.

The chain combines TRBV4-1 with TRBJ1-2; 8 positions match TRBD1. Trimming at V came to 1 base and at J to 1 base, leaving 2 bases not matched to a gene. The germline V gene has CDR1 MGHRA and CDR2 YSYEKL. The CDR3 totals 15 residues. The chain's CDR3 is CASSQAGGNNYGYTF. The CDR3, as DNA: TGCGCCAGCAGCCAAGCAGGGGGCAATAACTATGGCTACACCTTC.

This clone came up once. In DNA form, the CDR3 reads TGTGCCAGCAGTATGGGGGGCTATGGCTACACCTTC. It translates to CASSMGGYGYTF. The rearrangement joins TRBV12-3 or TRBV12-4 to TRBJ1-2; D is possibly TRBD1 (5 bases). Trimming cost V 5 bases and J 4 bases, with 8 bases left between them. This CDR3 is built from 12 residues.

The chain recombines TRBV9 with TRBJ2-7; TRBD2 aligns across 7 bases. The germline V gene has CDR1 SGDLS and CDR2 YYNGEE. This CDR3 has 15 amino acids. After removal of 3 bases from V and 6 bases from J, the junction contained 12 bases not matched to a gene. This chain's CDR3 is CASSGVAGTESEQYF. Here the CDR3 DNA reads TGTGCCAGCAGCGGAGTAGCGGGTACGGAGTCCGAGCAGTACTTC.

This chain connects TRBV4-2 to TRBJ2-7; 11 bases fit TRBD2. The CDR3 is made up of 18 amino acids. The V gene's germline CDR1 is LGHNA and CDR2 YNFKEQ. Germline trimming cut 0 bases from V and 3 bases from J; bases unmatched to any gene: 10. In DNA form, the CDR3 reads TGTGCCAGCAGCCAAGATCCCCCCGGGACTAGCGGAGACTACGAGCAGTACTTC. Its translation is CASSQDPPGTSGDYEQYF.

The J gene is TRBJ1-6, the V gene TRBV27; 7 positions match TRBD1. The CDR3 length is 16 residues. V gave up 6 bases and J gave up 9 bases; unmatched junction bases: 14. Looked up from germline, CDR1 is MNHEY and CDR2 is SMNVEV (reference sequence). The CDR3 DNA sequence: TGTGCCAGCAGGTACAGGGGAGGCGGACCGAGTTCACCCCTCCACTTT. Protein: CASRYRGGGPSSPLHF.

This chain joins TRBV5-6 and TRBJ1-1; D is possibly TRBD1 (6 bases). Trimming cost V 4 bases and J 4 bases, with 17 bases left between them. Germline V CDR1 and CDR2: SGHDT, YYEEEE. The CDR3 loop spans 15 amino acids. The CDR3 nucleotides read TGTGCCAGCAGCGGTCAGGAACTCAGGGGCACTGAAGCTTTCTTT. It is translated as CASSGQELRGTEAFF.

V usage is TRBV28 and J usage is TRBJ2-5; 7 bases are shared with TRBD2. The junction had 9 bases not matched to a gene; V was cut back by 6 bases and J by 5 bases. The CDR3 spans 14 residues. Germline V gene sequence: CDR1 MDHEN, CDR2 SYDVKM. The CDR3 nucleotides read TGTGCCAGCAGCCCCCTCCAGGGAGGGGAGACCCAGTACTTC. It codes for CASSPLQGGETQYF.

This rearrangement joins TRBV20-1 to TRBJ2-4; no clear D gene. Germline V gene sequence: CDR1 DFQATT, CDR2 SNEGSKA (reference sequence). The CDR3 consists of 13 residues. Trimming cost V 3 bases and J 0 bases, with 6 bases left between them. The CDR3 DNA reads TGCAGTGCTAGTGTCGTAGCCAAAAACATTCAGTACTTC. Amino acid sequence: CSASVVAKNIQYF.

This clone was seen once. Written as DNA, the CDR3 is TGTGCCAGCAGCCGTAACTATGGCTACACCTTC. Translation: CASSRNYGYTF. V usage is TRBV9 and J usage is TRBJ1-2; D is ambiguous. Deletions cut 4 bases from V and 1 base from J, with 2 bases between. This CDR3 has 11 residues. Germline assignment: CDR1 SGDLS and CDR2 YYNGEE.

The rearrangement uses TRBV5-1 and TRBJ1-2; the D gene is possibly TRBD1 (5 bases). Per germline, CDR1 SGHRS and CDR2 YFSETQ. The CDR3 sequence is 13 residues long. V lost 4 bases and J 0 bases, leaving 7 bases between the germline ends. The CDR3 region has the DNA TGCGCCAGCAGCCAGGACACTAACTATGGCTACACCTTC. This gives the protein CASSQDTNYGYTF.

This sequence joins TRBV28 and TRBJ1-2; 8 bases align to TRBD1. The germline V gene has CDR1 MDHEN and CDR2 SYDVKM. V dropped 5 bases and J dropped 5; count of bases not matched to a gene: 7. The CDR3 is made up of 14 amino acids. CDR3 nucleotides: TGTGCCAGCAGTATTATACAGGGGGGATATGGCTACACCTTC. This codes for CASSIIQGGYGYTF.

This clone was recorded only once. The chain links TRBV3-1 (or the pseudogene TRBV3-2) to TRBJ1-1; TRBD1 matches at 7 bases. V trimming: 0 bases; J trimming: 5 bases; junction bases outside the gene matches: 9. The CDR3 is 16 amino acids. CDR1 and CDR2 (germline): LGHDT, YNNKEL (reference sequence). The CDR3 protein is CASSQDVGTVQTEAFF. The CDR3 DNA reads TGTGCCAGCAGCCAAGATGTTGGGACAGTACAAACTGAAGCTTTCTTT.

This rearrangement joins TRBV4-3 to TRBJ1-5; the D gene is possibly TRBD1 (5 bases). The V gene's germline CDR1 is LGHNA and CDR2 YSLEER. Trimming pared 0 bases from V and 7 bases from J, leaving 7 bases between. The CDR3 runs to 13 residues. The CDR3 region is CASSQDKGQPQHF. The CDR3 bases are TGCGCCAGCAGCCAAGATAAGGGGCAGCCCCAGCATTTT.

This chain joins TRBV7-2 and TRBJ1-6; perhaps TRBD1 as D (6 bases). The CDR3 has 13 amino acids. Per germline, CDR1 SGHTA and CDR2 FQGNSA. The germline V and J ends were trimmed by 6 bases and 10 bases, with 13 bases remaining between them. CDR3 protein: CASRAGAESPLHF. The DNA for the CDR3 is TGTGCCAGCAGGGCGGGGGCGGAATCACCCCTCCACTTT.

The chain joins TRBV7-6 to TRBJ2-2; D perhaps matches TRBD1 (5 bases). CDR3 size: 16 residues. The V gene's germline CDR1 is SGHVS and CDR2 FNYEAQ. Trimming shortened V by 5 bases and J by 1 base, and 14 bases separated the two germline ends. CDR3 bases: TGTGCCAGCAGCCCTAGACAGCTCAGGAACACCGGGGAGCTGTTTTTT. Its protein product is CASSPRQLRNTGELFF.